This T cell receptor beta chain was recovered during a study of blood T cells in healthy people across ages. This clonotype showed up just a few times. Germline values: CDR1 SGHTA, CDR2 FQGNSA. The CDR3 spans 12 residues. Deletions cut 10 bases from V and 5 bases from J, with 12 bases between. Together with a sample-barcoded 5' primer, a J-beta primer mix was included in a second PCR lasting about 6 to 11 cycles. Template switching added a 12-random-nucleotide identifier to every cDNA molecule. MiXCR was run by TCRdb on the 5' RACE reads, yielding one entry per CDR3 protein. The sample has 650,000 to 800,000 distinct CDR3 sequences; about 42% are singletons.

V and J are TRBV7-2 and TRBJ2-1; either TRBD1 or TRBD2 may supply D (5 bases each). The origin of this receptor is a man aged 60 to 75 in good health. Sequenced input: blood. The CDR3 bases are TGTGCCACTTCTGGGGGACACAATGAGCAGTTCTTC. As protein: CATSGGHNEQFF. The complete variable domain, with remaining parts taken from reference TRBV7-2 and TRBJ2-1, reads GAGVSQSPSNKVTEKGKDVELRCDPISGHTALYWYRQSLGQGLEFLIYFQGNSAPDKSGLPSDRFSAERTGGSVSTLTIQRTQQEDSAVYLCATSGGHNEQFFGPGTRLTVL.